These 28 T cell receptor beta chains originate from one sample sequenced in a study of response to subunit inactivated influenza vaccine (dated by TCRdb to about 2018). The method behind the library was RT-PCR. The sequencer listed for this sample is Illumina HiSeq 2500. TCRdb ran its own pipeline on the public reads, namely fastp trimming at Q25 and MiXCR clone calling, and kept in-frame beta chains. Rows are unified per CDR3 protein, each entry keeping the most common DNA and genes. This sample comprises roughly 670,000 distinct CDR3 sequences, 12% to 15% of them detected only once. The ten largest account for less than 9% of the sample. Sequenced material: PBMCs from blood, taken 14 to 15 days before vaccination. Every receptor here comes from a man in his fifties or sixties who received an inactivated influenza vaccine. Donor details come from another sample of the same person, matched by shared clones.

This clonotype was observed a handful of times. V usage is TRBV12-3 or TRBV12-4 and J usage is TRBJ1-2; 10 nucleotides agree with TRBD1. The trim removed 6 bases at V and 7 bases at J, leaving 8 bases unmatched. The CDR3 consists of 14 residues. The CDR3 protein is CASRPTGGLFGYTF. CDR3 nucleotide sequence: TGTGCCAGCAGACCGACAGGGGGCTTATTTGGCTACACCTTC.

The table lists this clonotype with a few counts. The V and J genes are TRBV4-3 and TRBJ2-1; no clear D. V gave up 0 bases and J gave up 12 bases, with 12 bases separating them. Germline CDR1 LGHNA, CDR2 YSLEER. The CDR3 spans 13 residues. CDR3 protein: CASSQDVGVRQFF. In DNA form, the CDR3 reads TGCGCCAGCAGCCAAGATGTAGGCGTAAGGCAGTTCTTC.

This clonotype was counted a few times. CDR3 residues: CASIRMGDTQYF. CDR3 sequence (DNA): TGTGCCAGCATAAGGATGGGGGATACGCAGTATTTT. The chain combines TRBV2 with TRBJ2-3; D gene uncertain. Per the germline V gene, CDR1 is SNHLY and CDR2 is FYNNEI. This CDR3 region has 12 residues. Between the trimmed V and J ends, which lost 7 bases and 6 bases, there was a span of 11 bases. Based on the CDR3 plus reference TRBV2 and TRBJ2-3, the full variable domain is EPEVTQTPSHQVTQMGQEVILRCVPISNHLYFYWYRQILGQKVEFLVSFYNNEISEKSEIFDDQFSVERPDGSNFTLKIRSTKLEDSAMYFCASIRMGDTQYFGPGTRLTVL.

This chain connects TRBV5-1 to TRBJ2-3; D gene unclear. The V gene's germline CDR1 is SGHRS and CDR2 YFSETQ. This CDR3 comprises 13 residues. Trimming stripped 5 bases from V and 3 bases from J, with 10 bases between. The CDR3 coding sequence is TGCGCCAGCAGTCGTCAGAAGACAGATACGCAGTATTTT. It is translated as CASSRQKTDTQYF.

This clonotype has a count of ten or more. The V gene is TRBV4-3, the J gene TRBJ2-3, with 7 bases that match TRBD2. The J segment lost 1 base and the V segment lost 0 bases, leaving 4 bases of the junction unmatched. The CDR3 totals 16 residues. CDR1 and CDR2 (germline): LGHNA, YSLEER. The CDR3 here is CASSQEGRGGTDTQYF. CDR3 coding DNA: TGCGCCAGCAGCCAAGAGGGCCGGGGGGGCACAGATACGCAGTATTTT.

This clonotype was seen more than once but under ten times. The CDR3 here is CASSNRYNEQFF. The CDR3 DNA reads TGTGCCAGTAGTAATCGGTACAATGAGCAGTTCTTC. The chain carries TRBV19 and TRBJ2-1; D remains ambiguous. This CDR3 is 12 amino acids long. Deletions cut 4 bases from V and 4 bases from J, with 5 bases between. Germline V gene data show CDR1 as LNHDA and CDR2 as SQIVND (reference sequence). Together with reference TRBV19 and TRBJ2-1, the CDR3 gives the full variable domain: DGGITQSPKYLFRKEGQNVTLSCEQNLNHDAMYWYRQDPGQGLRLIYYSQIVNDFQKGDIAEGYSVSREKKESFPLTVTSAQKNPTAFYLCASSNRYNEQFFGPGTRLTVL.

The rearrangement joins TRBV15 to TRBJ2-1; TRBD1 matches 7 bases. This CDR3 region has 16 residues. V shed 1 base and J 8 bases; nucleotides not matched to a gene: 11. CDR1 and CDR2 from the germline V gene are LNHNV and YYDKDF (reference sequence). The CDR3 DNA is TGTGCCACCAGCAGAGCAACCGGGACAGCGAGCGATGAGCAGTTCTTC. Translating gives CATSRATGTASDEQFF.

This clonotype has just a few counts. The CDR3 here is CASSFSGGVNQPQHF. For the CDR3, the DNA is TGTGCCAGCAGTTTTAGCGGGGGAGTGAATCAGCCCCAGCATTTT. The chain combines TRBV12-3 or TRBV12-4 with TRBJ1-5; D perhaps matches TRBD1 (5 bases). The ends were cut back, 3 bases at V and 4 bases at J, with 13 bases in the middle. The CDR3 extends over 15 amino acids.

This chain connects TRBV28 to TRBJ2-3; TRBD2 aligns across 8 bases. V dropped 2 bases and J dropped 4; count of bases not matched to a gene: 11. CDR3 size: 17 residues. The germline gives CDR1 MDHEN, CDR2 SYDVKM. The CDR3 spells CASSLTAVSGVADTQYF. The CDR3 DNA reads TGTGCCAGCAGTTTAACAGCGGTTAGCGGGGTTGCAGATACGCAGTATTTT. Complete variable domain (other parts from reference TRBV28 and TRBJ2-3): DVKVTQSSRYLVKRTGEKVFLECVQDMDHENMFWYRQDPGLGLRLIYFSYDVKMKEKGDIPEGYSVSREKKERFSLILESASTNQTSMYLCASSLTAVSGVADTQYFGPGTRLTVL.

This clonotype was seen a single time. The chain has TRBV11-2 and TRBJ2-1; TRBD2 is a possible D gene (6 bases). V shed 5 bases and J shed 7 bases, with 18 bases lying between them. CDR1 and CDR2 (germline): SGHAT, FQNNGV. The length of the CDR3 is 15 residues. The CDR3 DNA is TGTGCCAGCAGCGCAGTCCAGGGACTCGTAAATGAGCAGTTCTTC. Its translation: CASSAVQGLVNEQFF.

V gene TRBV28 combines with J gene TRBJ2-1, with 7 bases identical to TRBD1. Germline V gene sequence: CDR1 MDHEN, CDR2 SYDVKM. The CDR3 loop spans 15 amino acids. Trimming at V came to 3 bases and at J to 10 bases, leaving 12 bases not matched to a gene. CDR3 DNA: TGTGCCAGCAGTTTCGTGGGAGCGCCAGGGGGAGAGCAGTTCTTC. It is translated as CASSFVGAPGGEQFF.

This clonotype was observed a few times. Here the CDR3 DNA reads TGTGCCAGCAGAAAAAACAGGGCGAACTACGAGCAGTACTTC. This sequence encodes CASRKNRANYEQYF. The chain employs TRBV6-1 and TRBJ2-7; possibly TRBD1 for D (6 bases). This CDR3 region has 14 residues. V lost 6 bases to trimming and J lost 3 bases, with 15 bases between them. Germline assignment: CDR1 MNHNS and CDR2 SASEGT.

V is TRBV7-8 and J is TRBJ2-3, with 7 positions matching TRBD2. This CDR3 is built from 15 residues. The V and J ends lost 4 bases and 2 bases, in that order; junction bases with no gene match: 6. The germline CDR1 and CDR2 sequences are SGHVS and FQNEAQ. CDR3 nucleotide sequence: TGTGCCAGCAGCTCGCTAGCGGCGAACACAGATACGCAGTATTTT. This codes for CASSSLAANTDTQYF.

This clonotype was counted a few times. In DNA form, the CDR3 reads TGTGCCAGCAGCTCCTACGGGCTTTTCGAGCAGTTCTTC. Residues: CASSSYGLFEQFF. This chain joins TRBV7-9 and TRBJ2-1; unclear D gene. Germline-derived CDR1 and CDR2 are SEHNR and FQNEAQ (reference sequence). The CDR3 extends over 13 amino acids. V lost 4 bases and J 10 bases, leaving 14 bases between the germline ends.

This clonotype was picked up a small number of times. V usage is TRBV29-1 and J usage is TRBJ2-5; D might be TRBD1 or TRBD2, each matching 5 bases. CDR1 is SQVTM and CDR2 is ANQGSEA in the germline V gene. This CDR3 is 13 amino acids long. V shed 4 bases and J shed 5 bases, with 14 bases lying between them. The CDR3 loop is CSVGGSLGETQYF. Here the CDR3 DNA reads TGCAGCGTTGGGGGGTCGCTTGGCGAGACCCAGTACTTC.

This clonotype was counted many times. The chain joins TRBV4-2 to TRBJ2-2; unclear D gene. CDR1 and CDR2 from the germline V gene are LGHNA and YNFKEQ. CDR3 length: 14 residues. V gave up 0 bases and J gave up 3 bases, with 5 bases separating them. The CDR3: CASSQDGDTGELFF. The CDR3 DNA follows: TGTGCCAGCAGCCAAGATGGGGACACCGGGGAGCTGTTTTTT.

This clonotype was seen more than once but under ten times. The chain carries TRBV6-5 and TRBJ2-7, with D maybe TRBD1 (6 bases). Trimming stripped 4 bases from V and 6 bases from J, with 19 bases between. Germline V CDR1 and CDR2: MNHEY, SVGAGI. CDR3 length: 15 amino acids. The CDR3 DNA reads TGTGCCAGCAGTTTCCCCCGGGACATTCGTTCCGAGCAGTACTTC. Protein sequence: CASSFPRDIRSEQYF.

This chain uses TRBV19 with TRBJ2-3, with TRBD2 matching over 12 bases. From germline, CDR1 is LNHDA and CDR2 SQIVND (reference sequence). The CDR3 is made up of 21 amino acids. Trimming cost V 0 bases and J 8 bases; bases outside gene matches: 21. CDR3 sequence reads: CASSIDRWTSGANFALTTQYF. The CDR3 bases are TGTGCCAGTAGTATAGATCGATGGACTAGCGGGGCAAACTTCGCCCTAACTACGCAGTATTTT.

This clonotype was seen a few times. V usage is TRBV10-3 and J usage is TRBJ2-1; 11 nucleotides agree with TRBD2. The J segment lost 4 bases and the V segment lost 4 bases, leaving 6 bases of the junction unmatched. Germline values: CDR1 ENHRY, CDR2 SYGVKD. The CDR3 totals 16 residues. The CDR3 region has the DNA TGTGCCATCAGTGCCCTACTAGCGGGAGAGTACAATGAGCAGTTCTTC. Translating gives CAISALLAGEYNEQFF.

This clonotype was observed a handful of times. The chain joins TRBV20-1 to TRBJ2-7; 7 bases are a match to TRBD2. Germline CDR1 reads DFQATT; CDR2 reads SNEGSKA (reference sequence). V lost 6 bases, J lost 3 bases, and 5 bases stayed unmatched. The CDR3 is 12 residues long. The CDR3 DNA is TGCAGTGCCGCCGGACTAGTCTACGAGCAGTACTTC. It specifies CSAAGLVYEQYF.

This clonotype was counted many times. The chain carries TRBV20-1 and TRBJ2-2; D gene ambiguous. Per the germline V gene, CDR1 is DFQATT and CDR2 is SNEGSKA (reference sequence). The CDR3 extends over 13 amino acids. Trimming stripped 4 bases from V and 1 base from J, with 7 bases between. The DNA for the CDR3 is TGCAGTGCTATACACCGGAACACCGGGGAGCTGTTTTTT. Protein sequence: CSAIHRNTGELFF.

Many counts were recorded for this clonotype. The V and J genes are TRBV12-3 or TRBV12-4 and TRBJ2-7; D is uncertain. Trimming cost V 4 bases and J 1 base, with 14 bases left between them. This CDR3 has 15 amino acids. The CDR3 loop reads CASSSTWTNSYEQYF. CDR3 coding DNA: TGTGCCAGCAGTTCAACTTGGACCAATTCCTACGAGCAGTACTTC.

This clonotype was observed a handful of times. The chain recombines TRBV3-1 with TRBJ1-2; 11 bases line up with TRBD1. Germline V gene lookup returns CDR1 LGHDT and CDR2 YNNKEL (reference sequence). Trimming took 4 bases from V and 14 from J; bases not matched to a gene: 6. The length of the CDR3 is 12 residues. CDR3 DNA: TGTGCCAGCAGCCCCCCGGGACAGGGGGGAACCTTC. Protein: CASSPPGQGGTF.

This clonotype was seen only a few times. V and J are TRBV15 and TRBJ2-2, with 10 positions matching TRBD1. The CDR3 sequence is 15 residues long. Trimming took 1 base from V and 8 from J; bases not matched to a gene: 4. Germline lookup yields CDR1 LNHNV and CDR2 YYDKDF (reference sequence). The CDR3 nucleotides are TGTGCCACCAGCAGAGGACAGGGGGCGGGAGGGGAGCTGTTTTTT. Translating it yields CATSRGQGAGGELFF.

In its sample, this clonotype was seen a few times. The chain employs TRBV6-1 and TRBJ1-2; 7 bases fit TRBD1. The CDR3 loop spans 14 amino acids. V shed 6 bases, J shed 3 bases, and the junction held 7 bases outside the gene matches. Germline CDR1 is MNHNS and CDR2 is SASEGT. The CDR3 DNA is TGTGCCAGCAGACTACAGGGGTCCTACTATGGCTACACCTTC. It is translated as CASRLQGSYYGYTF.

This clonotype was picked up one time. With a much larger clone just one base away, this may be a read error. The CDR3 here is CASLPSGIPRYNEQFF. In nucleotides, the CDR3 is TGTGCCAGTTTGCCTAGCGGGATACCACGTTACAATGAGCAGTTCTTC. The rearrangement links TRBV19 to TRBJ2-1, with TRBD2 identical over 9 bases. After removal of 8 bases from V and 4 bases from J, the junction contained 12 bases not matched to a gene. This CDR3 contains 16 residues. Germline V gives CDR1 LNHDA, CDR2 SQIVND (reference sequence).

This clonotype was seen at least ten times. The chain recombines TRBV7-9 with TRBJ2-1; D is perhaps TRBD1 (6 bases). CDR1 and CDR2 (germline): SEHNR, FQNEAQ (reference sequence). The CDR3 length is 13 residues. V lost 0 bases to trimming and J lost 8 bases, with 8 bases between them. The CDR3 reads CASSLAGAHEQFF. The CDR3 nucleotides read TGTGCCAGCAGCTTAGCGGGGGCCCATGAGCAGTTCTTC. Using reference TRBV7-9 and TRBJ2-1 for the parts outside the CDR3, the full variable domain is DTGVSQNPRHKITKRGQNVTFRCDPISEHNRLYWYRQTLGQGPEFLTYFQNEAQLEKSRLLSDRFSAERPKGSFSTLEIQRTEQGDSAMYLCASSLAGAHEQFFGPGTRLTVL.

The rearrangement links TRBV5-1 to TRBJ1-6, with D unclear. V was cut by 7 bases and J by 3 bases, with 11 bases left in between. The CDR3 consists of 14 residues. The germline gives CDR1 SGHRS, CDR2 YFSETQ. The DNA for the CDR3 is TGCGCCAGCCGCGAGGGAGACTATAATTCACCCCTCCACTTT. Protein product: CASREGDYNSPLHF. The full variable domain, completed using reference TRBV5-1 and TRBJ1-6, is KAGVTQTPRYLIKTRGQQVTLSCSPISGHRSVSWYQQTPGQGLQFLFEYFSETQRNKGNFPGRFSGRQFSNSRSEMNVSTLELGDSALYLCASREGDYNSPLHFGNGTRLTVT.